This TCR beta chain was sequenced during a study of human T cells and chemical hapten exposure. Looking at the study overall: Diphenylcyclopropenone doses were given weekly to the scalps of patients across the approximately 25-week study.

Time point reported: patch test 2, 6 weeks after DPC sensitization. Noted treatment: therapeutic diphenylcyclopropenone sensitization with weekly scalp DPC. The study extracted total RNA from unfractionated whole blood. A single record per CDR3 protein comes from TCRdb applying MiXCR to the RACE reads. In the table there are approximately 75,000 distinct CDR3 sequences, approximately 9% of which are singletons. On this clonotype itself: Its antigen is not identified.

Findings of the study overall: Sensitization with DPC brought no change to TCRs above 1 in 1000 in frequency. Relative to control repertoires, expanded TCRs gave rise to significantly more large CDR3 similarity clusters.

The CDR3 loop spans 14 amino acids. CDR1 is LGHNA and CDR2 is YSLEER in the germline V gene. The V gene lost 4 bases and the J gene lost 7 bases, with 14 bases spanning the gap. The input for sequencing was whole blood, taken in connection with sensitization to the hapten diphenylcyclopropenone (DPC). The chain joins TRBV4-3 to TRBJ2-1; possibly TRBD2 for D (6 bases). The clonotype comes from a woman in her forties or fifties with alopecia areata. Some clones in this sample may be carry-over from other donors' samples. The CDR3 coding sequence is TGCGCCAGCAGCCCGATGGGAGGAGGGAATGAGCAGTTCTTC. It specifies CASSPMGGGNEQFF.